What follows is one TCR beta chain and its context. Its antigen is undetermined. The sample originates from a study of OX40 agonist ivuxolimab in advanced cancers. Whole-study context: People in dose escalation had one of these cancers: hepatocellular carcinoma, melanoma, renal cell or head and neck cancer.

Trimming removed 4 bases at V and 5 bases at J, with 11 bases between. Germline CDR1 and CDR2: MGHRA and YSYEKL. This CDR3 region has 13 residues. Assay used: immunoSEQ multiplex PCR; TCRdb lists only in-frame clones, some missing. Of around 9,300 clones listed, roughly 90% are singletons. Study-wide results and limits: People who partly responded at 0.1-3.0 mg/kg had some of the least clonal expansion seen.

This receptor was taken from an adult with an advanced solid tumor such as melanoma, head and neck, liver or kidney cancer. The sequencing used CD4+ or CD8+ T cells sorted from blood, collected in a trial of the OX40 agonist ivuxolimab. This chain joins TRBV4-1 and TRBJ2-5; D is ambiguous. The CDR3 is CASSRRTRETQYF. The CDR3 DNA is TGCGCCAGCAGCCGTCGGACGAGGGAGACCCAGTACTTC.